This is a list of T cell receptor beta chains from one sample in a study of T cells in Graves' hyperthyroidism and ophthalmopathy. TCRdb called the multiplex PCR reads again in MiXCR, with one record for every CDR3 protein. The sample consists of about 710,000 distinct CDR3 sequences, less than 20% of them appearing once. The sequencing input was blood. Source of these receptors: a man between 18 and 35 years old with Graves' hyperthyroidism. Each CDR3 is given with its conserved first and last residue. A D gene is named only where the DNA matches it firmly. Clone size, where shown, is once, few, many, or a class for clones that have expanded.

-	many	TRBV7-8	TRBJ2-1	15	TGTGCCAGCAGCTTACTGGAGGGACCCCAGGTTGAGCAGTTCTTC	CASSLLEGPQVEQFF
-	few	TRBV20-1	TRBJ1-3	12	TGCAGTGCCCCTTGGAGACAAAACACCATATATTTT	CSAPWRQNTIYF
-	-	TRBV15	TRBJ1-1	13	TGTGCCACCAGCAGAGACAGGGTCACTGAAGCTTTCTTT	CATSRDRVTEAFF
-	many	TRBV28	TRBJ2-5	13	TGTGCCGTAAGAGAGGGGAGTAAGGAGACCCAGTACTTC	CAVREGSKETQYF
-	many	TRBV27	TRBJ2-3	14	TGTGCCAGCAGTTTATCGAGAGCAACGGATACGCAGTATTTT	CASSLSRATDTQYF
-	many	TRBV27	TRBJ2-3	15	TGTGCCAGCCATAACTTCGAGGGAGGCACAGATACGCAGTATTTT	CASHNFEGGTDTQYF
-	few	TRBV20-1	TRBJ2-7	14	TGCAGTGCTAGAAACCTCCGGGGCTCCTACGAGCAGTACTTC	CSARNLRGSYEQYF
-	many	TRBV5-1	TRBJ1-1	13	TGCGCCAGCAGCTTGGACGGCAGAATGGCAGCTTTCTTT	CASSLDGRMAAFF
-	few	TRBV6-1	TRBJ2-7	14	TGTGCCAGCAGTCGTCACAGGGAACCCTACGAGCAGTACTTC	CASSRHREPYEQYF
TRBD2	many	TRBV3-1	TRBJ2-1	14	TGTGCCAGCAGCCCGGGACTAGCGAGGGATGAGCAGTTCTTC	CASSPGLARDEQFF
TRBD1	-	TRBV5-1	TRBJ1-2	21	TGCGCCAGCAGCTTAGCCGGGACAGAAATTTTAAGGATTGGAGCTAACTATGGCTACACCTTC	CASSLAGTEILRIGANYGYTF
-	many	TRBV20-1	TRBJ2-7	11	TGCAGTGCTAGAGATCCTCCCGAGCAGTACTTC	CSARDPPEQYF
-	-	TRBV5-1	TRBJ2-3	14	TGCGCCAGCAGCCAAGGGACATACACAGATACGCAGTATTTT	CASSQGTYTDTQYF
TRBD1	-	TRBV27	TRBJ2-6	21	TGTGCCAGCAGTCCTCGGGTGGACAGGGGGACGATCCGTCCCGGGGCCAACGTCCTGACTTTC	CASSPRVDRGTIRPGANVLTF
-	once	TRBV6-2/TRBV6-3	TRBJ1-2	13	TGTGCCAGCAGTCAACCAGGGGCTGGTGGCTACACCTTC	CASSQPGAGGYTF
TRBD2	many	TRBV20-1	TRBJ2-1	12	TGCAGTGCGACTAGCGGACTCAATGAGCAGTTCTTC	CSATSGLNEQFF
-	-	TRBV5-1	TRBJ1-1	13	TGCGCCAGCACCATTGATAGGTTGGGTGAAGCTTTCTTT	CASTIDRLGEAFF
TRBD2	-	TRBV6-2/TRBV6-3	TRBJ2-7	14	TGTGCCAGCAGTCAGACTAGCGGGGTCTACGAGCAGTACTTC	CASSQTSGVYEQYF
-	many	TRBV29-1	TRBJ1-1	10	TGCAGCGTCATGAACACTGAAGCTTTCTTT	CSVMNTEAFF
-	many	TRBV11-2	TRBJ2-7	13	TGTGCCAGCAGCCGTGGACCGCCTAGGGAGCAGTACTTC	CASSRGPPREQYF
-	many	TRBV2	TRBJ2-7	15	TGTGCCAGCAGTGAAGGGGTCATGTTCGAGTACGAGCAGTACTTC	CASSEGVMFEYEQYF
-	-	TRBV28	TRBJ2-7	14	TGTGCCAGCAGGGTCGACGACGCAACCTACGAGCAGTACTTC	CASRVDDATYEQYF
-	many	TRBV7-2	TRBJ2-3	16	TGTGCCAGCAGCTTAGCGAGCGGGCCTAGCACAGATACGCAGTATTTT	CASSLASGPSTDTQYF
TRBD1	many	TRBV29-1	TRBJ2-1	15	TGCAGCGTTGAGCTCACAGGGGACTCCTACAATGAGCAGTTCTTC	CSVELTGDSYNEQFF
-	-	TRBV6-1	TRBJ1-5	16	TGTGCCAGCAGTGGCTCGGCGGTCGTCGGCAATCAGCCCCAGCATTTT	CASSGSAVVGNQPQHF
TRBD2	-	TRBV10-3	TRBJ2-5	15	TGTGCCATCAGATCGGGACTAGCGGGAGAAGAGACCCAGTACTTC	CAIRSGLAGEETQYF
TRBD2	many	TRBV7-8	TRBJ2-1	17	TGTGCCAGCAGCTCCGCACTTCTAGCGGGAGTGTACAATGAGCAGTTCTTC	CASSSALLAGVYNEQFF
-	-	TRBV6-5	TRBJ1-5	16	TGTGCCAGCAGTTATGGGGGCATAGCGGGGAATCAGCCCCAGCATTTT	CASSYGGIAGNQPQHF
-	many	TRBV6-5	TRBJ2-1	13	TGTGCCAGCAGTTACGGGGCAGACAATGAGCAGTTCTTC	CASSYGADNEQFF
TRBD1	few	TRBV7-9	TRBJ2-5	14	TGTGCCAGCAGGACAGGGGGCGGAGTAGAGACCCAGTACTTC	CASRTGGGVETQYF
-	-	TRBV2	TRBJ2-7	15	TGTGCCAGCAGAGTCGGGCCAGGCCTATCCTACGAGCAGTACTTC	CASRVGPGLSYEQYF
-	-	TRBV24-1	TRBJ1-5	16	TGTGCCACCAGTGATTCCAACGGACTGCCTAATCAGCCCCAGCATTTT	CATSDSNGLPNQPQHF
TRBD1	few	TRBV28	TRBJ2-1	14	TGTGCCAGCAGTTCGGGACAGTTAACGAATGAGCAGTTCTTC	CASSSGQLTNEQFF
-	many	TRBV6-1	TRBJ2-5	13	TGTGCCAGCAGTCCCTACGAGGGGGAGACCCAGTACTTC	CASSPYEGETQYF
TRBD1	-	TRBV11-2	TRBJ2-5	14	TGTGCCAGCAGCAACCTCAGGGGGCAAGAGACCCAGTACTTC	CASSNLRGQETQYF
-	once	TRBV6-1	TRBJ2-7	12	TGTGCCAGCGGGACGGACCATTACGAGCAGTACTTC	CASGTDHYEQYF
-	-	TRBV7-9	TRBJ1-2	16	TGTGCCAGCAGCCCCTGGATCGGGGCGGCTAACTATGGCTACACCTTC	CASSPWIGAANYGYTF